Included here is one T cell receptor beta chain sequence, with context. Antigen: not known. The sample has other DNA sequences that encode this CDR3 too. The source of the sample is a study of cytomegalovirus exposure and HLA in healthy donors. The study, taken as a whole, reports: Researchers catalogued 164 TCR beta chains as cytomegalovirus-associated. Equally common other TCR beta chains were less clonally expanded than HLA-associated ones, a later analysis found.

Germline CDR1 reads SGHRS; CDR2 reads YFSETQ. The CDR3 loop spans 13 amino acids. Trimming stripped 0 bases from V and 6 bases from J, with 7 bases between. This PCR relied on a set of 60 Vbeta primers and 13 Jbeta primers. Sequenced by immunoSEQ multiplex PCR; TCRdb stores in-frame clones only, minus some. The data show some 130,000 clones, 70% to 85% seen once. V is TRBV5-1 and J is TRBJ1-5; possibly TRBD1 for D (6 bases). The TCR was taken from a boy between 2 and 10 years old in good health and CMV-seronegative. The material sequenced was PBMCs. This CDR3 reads CASSLGGGQPQHF. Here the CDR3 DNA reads TGCGCCAGCAGCTTGGGAGGGGGTCAGCCCCAGCATTTT.